This entry describes one T cell receptor (beta chain). The CDR3 consists of 14 residues. Trimming shortened V by 3 bases and J by 6 bases, and 12 bases separated the two germline ends. Germline loops: CDR1 SGDLS, CDR2 YYNGEE. This sample is drawn from a study of PD-L1 blockade in urothelial cancer. PCRs each included synthetic TCR analog templates spiked in. TCRdb keeps only in-frame clones here, not all; method: immunoSEQ multiplex PCR. The top ten hold 0.8% to 1% of the sample, which has 100,000 or so clones, about 90% seen once. The rearrangement joins TRBV9 to TRBJ2-2, with D maybe TRBD1 (6 bases). The starting material was PBMCs, obtained around atezolizumab (anti-PD-L1) treatment. This receptor was taken from a woman older than 75 with urothelial cancer. The CDR3 reads CASSASQGPGELFF. The CDR3 region has the DNA TGTGCCAGCAGCGCGAGTCAGGGGCCCGGGGAGCTGTTTTTT.